These T cell receptor beta chains were read from a single sample in a study of blood T cell repertoires in COVID-19. TCRdb's copy holds only in-frame clones and misses some; the assay was immunoSEQ multiplex PCR. The data hold roughly 250,000 clones, with 87% observed a single time. Sequenced: peripheral blood. These TCRs come from a man in his sixties who had recovered from COVID-19. The CDR3 runs from the conserved cysteine through the conserved F or W. The D gene is left open where the match is weak. A clone size is listed for some rows: how often the clone was seen (once, few, many), or a class if it is expanded.

TRBV28	.	TRBJ1-2	14	.	TGTGCCAGCAGCCTGAAACAGGGCAACTATGGCTACACCTTC	CASSLKQGNYGYTF
TRBV2	TRBD1	TRBJ1-2	16	.	TGTGCCAGCAGTGTCCCTCGGGACAGTGGGCTCTATGGCTACACCTTC	CASSVPRDSGLYGYTF
TRBV11-3	.	TRBJ2-5	16	.	TGTGCCAGCAGCTTAGTGGTAGCGGCAAACCAAGAGACCCAGTACTTC	CASSLVVAANQETQYF
TRBV5-6	TRBD2	TRBJ2-1	14	.	TGTGCCAGCACCTATAGCGGGGGGGCAAATGAGCAGTTCTTC	CASTYSGGANEQFF
TRBV24-1	.	TRBJ2-2	19	.	TGTGCCACCAGTGATTTGGTTGCCCCTGGGGGCGAGAACACCGGGGAGCTGTTTTTT	CATSDLVAPGGENTGELFF
TRBV9	.	TRBJ2-2	16	few	TGTGCCAGCAGCGTATTAGGGGCCCCGAACACCGGGGAGCTGTTTTTT	CASSVLGAPNTGELFF
TRBV6-5	.	TRBJ1-5	14	once	TGTGCCAGCGGCCCCCCGGGGGGCAATCAGCCCCAGCATTTT	CASGPPGGNQPQHF
TRBV7-8	TRBD2	TRBJ2-1	16	.	TGTGCCAGCAGCCCCAGGACTAGGGCGACCTACAATGAGCAGTTCTTC	CASSPRTRATYNEQFF
TRBV20-1	.	TRBJ2-3	11	.	TGCAGTGCTAGAGGGCCAGATACGCAGTATTTT	CSARGPDTQYF
TRBV7-2	.	TRBJ2-3	14	.	TGTGCCAGCAGCTTAGCCGGACTCTCAGATACGCAGTATTTT	CASSLAGLSDTQYF
TRBV4-2	.	TRBJ2-5	14	.	TGTGCCAGCAGCCATATATCCAGGGAAGAGACCCAGTACTTC	CASSHISREETQYF
TRBV19	TRBD1	TRBJ2-3	14	.	TGTGCCAGTAGGCCAAGGGGGCATCTAGATACGCAGTATTTT	CASRPRGHLDTQYF
TRBV6-2/TRBV6-3	.	TRBJ1-3	12	.	TGTGCCAGCAGCCCCACTGGAAACACCATATATTTT	CASSPTGNTIYF
TRBV5-1	.	TRBJ2-3	16	.	TGCGCCAGCAGCTTGGCTGGGTCGGGTCGCACAGATACGCAGTATTTT	CASSLAGSGRTDTQYF
TRBV28	TRBD1	TRBJ1-1	14	.	TGTGCCAGCCGGAGGGGGACAGCGAACACTGAAGCTTTCTTT	CASRRGTANTEAFF
TRBV19	.	TRBJ1-1	14	.	TGTGCCAGTAGTCCAGGGGCCCCGAACACTGAAGCTTTCTTT	CASSPGAPNTEAFF
TRBV7-8	TRBD1	TRBJ2-7	19	.	TGTGCCAGCAGCTTTAAAAATTGGGGTCGGGGACAGAGCTCCTACGAGCAGTACTTC	CASSFKNWGRGQSSYEQYF
TRBV5-1	TRBD1	TRBJ2-1	12	few	TGCGCCAGCAGGAAGACAGGGGATGAGCAGTTCTTC	CASRKTGDEQFF
TRBV5-1	.	TRBJ1-2	18	.	TGCGCCAGCAGCTTGACGATATTATTAGGGGCCAGGGGAAGTGGCTACACCTTC	CASSLTILLGARGSGYTF
TRBV6-2/TRBV6-3	.	TRBJ2-7	11	once	TGTGCCAGCAGTTCCCACCTAGAGCGGTACTTC	CASSSHLERYF